A single sample gave rise to the 3 T cell receptor beta chains below, sequenced in a study of blood T cell repertoires in COVID-19. Libraries were prepared by immunoSEQ multiplex PCR; TCRdb keeps only in-frame clonotypes and omits some of them. This table holds around 300,000 clones, approximately 88% found once. Sequencing input: PBMCs or T cells enriched from blood (not recorded which). The receptors come from a woman aged 40 to 50 who had recovered from COVID-19.

CDR3 nucleotide sequence: TGTGCCAGCAGTGAAGACAGGGTCTCTGGAAACACCATATATTTT. Amino acids: CASSEDRVSGNTIYF. The chain links TRBV28 to TRBJ1-3, with 7 bases identical to TRBD1. Germline trimming cut 5 bases from V and 0 bases from J; bases unmatched to any gene: 4. From germline, CDR1 is MDHEN and CDR2 SYDVKM. This CDR3 region has 15 residues. The whole variable domain, remainder taken from reference TRBV28 and TRBJ1-3, is DVKVTQSSRYLVKRTGEKVFLECVQDMDHENMFWYRQDPGLGLRLIYFSYDVKMKEKGDIPEGYSVSREKKERFSLILESASTNQTSMYLCASSEDRVSGNTIYFGEGSWLTVV.

This sequence joins TRBV4-3 and TRBJ2-1; possible D gene TRBD2, 5 bases. CDR1 is LGHNA and CDR2 is YSLEER in the germline V gene. This CDR3 has 15 amino acids. With 0 bases removed from V and 4 bases from J, the gap between germline ends came to 10 bases. The CDR3 reads CASSQDSGTYNEQFF. CDR3 DNA sequence: TGCGCCAGCAGCCAAGACAGCGGAACTTACAATGAGCAGTTCTTC.

This chain joins TRBV18 and TRBJ2-7; the match to TRBD2 covers 11 bases. Germline V gene sequence: CDR1 KGHSH, CDR2 LQKENI. The junction had 11 bases not matched to a gene; V was cut back by 4 bases and J by 0 bases. This CDR3 spans 18 amino acids. CDR3 region: CASSRSSLAGGISYEQYF. The CDR3 nucleotides read TGTGCCAGCTCACGATCGAGCCTAGCGGGAGGAATCTCCTACGAGCAGTACTTC.